The rows below give T cell receptor beta chains drawn from one sample of a study of T cells in Graves' hyperthyroidism and ophthalmopathy. TCRdb called the multiplex PCR reads again in MiXCR, with one record for every CDR3 protein. Found here are approximately 620,000 distinct CDR3 sequences, around 16% of them singletons; the top ten hold around 3.3%. Sequencing was performed on blood. These receptors came from a woman aged 40 to 55 with Graves' ophthalmopathy. The CDR3 runs from the conserved cysteine through the conserved F or W. The D gene is left open where the match is weak. Size is stated for part of the rows, as once, few or many counts, or as a class when the clone is expanded.

D,J,V,size,CDR3,DNA
TRBD1,TRBJ2-3,TRBV27,few,CASSLEGAGSTDTQYF,TGTGCCAGCAGTTTAGAGGGGGCAGGGAGCACAGATACGCAGTATTTT
NA,TRBJ2-3,TRBV6-1,many,CASSDGQSSDTQYF,TGTGCCAGCAGTGATGGACAGTCCTCGGATACGCAGTATTTT
NA,TRBJ2-7,TRBV7-8,many,CASSKGTLTYEQYF,TGTGCCAGCAGCAAAGGGACACTCACATACGAGCAGTACTTC
TRBD1,TRBJ1-5,TRBV12-3/TRBV12-4,NA,CASSFWDRANQPQHF,TGTGCCAGCAGTTTTTGGGACAGGGCTAATCAGCCCCAGCATTTT
TRBD1,TRBJ2-5,TRBV6-6,many,CASSYRGDRGPPQETQYF,TGTGCCAGCAGTTACAGAGGGGACAGGGGTCCGCCCCAAGAGACCCAGTACTTC
TRBD2,TRBJ2-7,TRBV6-1,many,CASSEGAGDAYEQYF,TGTGCCAGCAGTGAAGGAGCGGGGGATGCGTACGAGCAGTACTTC
NA,TRBJ1-5,TRBV12-3/TRBV12-4,many,CASSPRGLGNQPQHF,TGTGCCAGCAGTCCCCGGGGGCTAGGCAATCAGCCCCAGCATTTT
TRBD1,TRBJ2-7,TRBV6-1,many,CASRAGGFDEQYF,TGTGCCAGCAGAGCAGGGGGCTTCGACGAGCAGTACTTC
TRBD1,TRBJ1-5,TRBV28,many,CASSLTGQGPNQPQHF,TGTGCCAGCAGTTTAACGGGACAGGGTCCCAATCAGCCCCAGCATTTT
NA,TRBJ2-2,TRBV27,NA,CASSSGETGELFF,TGTGCCAGCAGTTCAGGAGAGACCGGGGAGCTGTTTTTT
NA,TRBJ1-6,TRBV4-1,NA,CASSQPRKGNSPLHF,TGCGCCAGCAGCCAACCGAGGAAGGGCAATTCACCCCTCCACTTT
NA,TRBJ2-7,TRBV28,few,CASSPVRGYEQYF,TGTGCCAGCTCACCCGTACGGGGGTACGAGCAGTACTTC
NA,TRBJ2-1,TRBV20-1,many,CSASPLNEQFF,TGCAGTGCTAGTCCCCTCAATGAGCAGTTCTTC
NA,TRBJ1-1,TRBV30,many,CAWSPLEASMNTEAFF,TGTGCCTGGAGTCCTTTAGAGGCATCCATGAACACTGAAGCTTTCTTT
NA,TRBJ1-2,TRBV30,NA,CAWRAAFGGGDGYTF,TGTGCCTGGAGGGCAGCCTTCGGGGGCGGCGATGGCTACACCTTC
TRBD2,TRBJ2-1,TRBV29-1,few,CSAGGGGGEQFF,TGCAGCGCCGGTGGAGGCGGGGGTGAGCAGTTCTTC
NA,TRBJ1-6,TRBV7-3,NA,CARPTDYNSPLHF,TGTGCCAGGCCGACGGACTATAATTCACCCCTCCACTTT
TRBD1,TRBJ1-4,TRBV5-4,few,CACTEGATNEKLFF,TGTGCCTGTACAGAGGGGGCCACTAATGAAAAACTGTTTTTT
NA,TRBJ1-1,TRBV18,many,CASSNGRANTEAFF,TGTGCCAGCTCAAATGGACGGGCGAACACTGAAGCTTTCTTT
TRBD1,TRBJ2-3,TRBV5-1,many,CASSVPSTGAVDTQYF,TGCGCCAGCAGCGTGCCATCCACAGGGGCGGTGGATACGCAGTATTTT
TRBD1,TRBJ1-6,TRBV11-2,NA,CAIKGTGGSPLHF,TGTGCCATTAAAGGGACAGGGGGATCACCCCTCCACTTT
NA,TRBJ1-4,TRBV6-1,NA,CASSSTGNRATNEKLFF,TGTGCCAGCAGTTCCACAGGCAACCGGGCAACTAATGAAAAACTGTTTTTT
TRBD2,TRBJ2-3,TRBV7-8,NA,CASSLRVAGGHSTDTQYF,TGTGCCAGCAGCCTTAGAGTGGCGGGGGGCCACTCCACAGATACGCAGTATTTT
TRBD1,TRBJ2-1,TRBV18,few,CASSPRILRTGCNEQFF,TGTGCCAGCTCACCCCGAATCCTCCGGACAGGCTGCAATGAGCAGTTCTTC
TRBD2,TRBJ2-5,TRBV7-9,many,CASTVSGDETQYF,TGTGCCAGCACCGTTAGCGGGGACGAGACCCAGTACTTC
NA,TRBJ2-1,TRBV5-1,many,CASSLEARTGPSYNEQFF,TGCGCCAGCAGCTTGGAAGCTAGAACAGGCCCCTCCTACAATGAGCAGTTCTTC
NA,TRBJ2-1,TRBV6-1,NA,CASSEYVSSYNEQFF,TGTGCCAGCAGTGAATATGTGAGCTCCTACAATGAGCAGTTCTTC
NA,TRBJ2-3,TRBV20-1,many,CSARAPRLRRTDTQYF,TGCAGTGCTAGAGCCCCCCGACTGAGGCGCACAGATACGCAGTATTTT
NA,TRBJ2-1,TRBV11-3,many,CASSLGPLYNEQFF,TGTGCCAGCAGCTTAGGACCCCTCTACAATGAGCAGTTCTTC
TRBD1,TRBJ2-7,TRBV2,many,CASNLDRPYEQYF,TGTGCCAGCAACCTGGACAGGCCCTACGAGCAGTACTTC
NA,TRBJ2-7,TRBV28,few,CASSSVWGALRNSYEQYF,TGTGCCAGCAGTTCGGTCTGGGGGGCCCTCCGGAACTCCTACGAGCAGTACTTC
TRBD1,TRBJ2-3,TRBV5-5,many,CASSLTGGAGIDTQYF,TGTGCCAGCAGCTTGACAGGGGGCGCTGGCATAGATACGCAGTATTTT
TRBD1,TRBJ1-2,TRBV5-1,many,CASSFTGTANYGYTF,TGCGCCAGCAGCTTCACCGGGACAGCTAACTATGGCTACACCTTC
TRBD2,TRBJ2-2,TRBV5-4,NA,CASSDRTSGSPGELFF,TGTGCCAGCAGCGATCGGACTAGCGGGAGCCCCGGGGAGCTGTTTTTT
NA,TRBJ1-1,TRBV15,NA,CATGPGGGGTEAFF,TGTGCCACCGGGCCCGGGGGCGGAGGGACTGAAGCTTTCTTT
NA,TRBJ2-7,TRBV2,NA,CASKRAYEQYF,TGTGCCAGCAAGAGGGCCTACGAGCAGTACTTC
NA,TRBJ2-7,TRBV27,many,CASSLAPAYEQYF,TGTGCCAGCAGTTTGGCCCCGGCCTACGAGCAGTACTTC
TRBD2,TRBJ2-5,TRBV18,NA,CASSPVSGGTQETQYF,TGTGCCAGCTCACCGGTCAGCGGGGGGACCCAAGAGACCCAGTACTTC
NA,TRBJ2-2,TRBV5-1,few,CASSASTGNTGELFF,TGCGCCAGCAGCGCCAGTACAGGGAACACCGGGGAGCTGTTTTTT
NA,TRBJ1-2,TRBV5-6,many,CASSRTGYNYGYTF,TGTGCCAGCAGCCGCACAGGGTATAACTATGGCTACACCTTC
NA,TRBJ1-4,TRBV6-1,NA,CASRNRDAANEKLFF,TGTGCCAGCAGAAACAGGGATGCAGCTAATGAAAAACTGTTTTTT
NA,TRBJ1-6,TRBV20-1,once,CSARDESRDIRSPLHF,TGCAGTGCTAGAGACGAATCAAGGGATATTCGGTCACCCCTCCACTTT
NA,TRBJ2-7,TRBV7-2,once,CASSLAGSESYEQYF,TGTGCCAGCAGCTTAGCGGGGAGTGAGAGCTACGAGCAGTACTTC
TRBD1,TRBJ2-7,TRBV29-1,NA,CSVDRGQGLEQYF,TGCAGCGTTGACCGGGGACAGGGTCTCGAACAGTACTTC
NA,TRBJ2-7,TRBV2,many,CASRRGQSYEQYF,TGTGCCAGCAGACGCGGACAGTCCTACGAGCAGTACTTC
TRBD1,TRBJ2-2,TRBV5-1,many,CASSTYRGTGELFF,TGCGCCAGCAGCACCTACAGGGGGACCGGGGAGCTGTTTTTT
TRBD2,TRBJ2-2,TRBV11-2,many,CASSLGTSGSRTGELFF,TGTGCCAGCAGCTTAGGGACTAGCGGGAGCCGGACCGGGGAGCTGTTTTTT
NA,TRBJ2-5,TRBV18,many,CASSPRNSETQYF,TGTGCCAGCTCACCACGGAACTCGGAGACCCAGTACTTC
TRBD2,TRBJ2-1,TRBV28,NA,CASSLSPAGGFFEQFF,TGTGCCAGCAGTTTATCCCCAGCGGGAGGGTTTTTTGAGCAGTTCTTC